This T cell receptor (beta chain) was captured by sequencing in a study of T cell responses to AZD1222 COVID-19 vaccine. Study background: Second doses were pooled across both intervals (about 4 or about 12 weeks). General observations from the study: After the peak T cell response, and only then, were repertoires sampled. Spike as a whole was targeted by vaccine-associated CD4 TCRs, dominant at 160-218 and 743-854. Unmutated variant regions reportedly attract nearly half of all spike-specific TCRs.

Sequenced by immunoSEQ multiplex PCR; TCRdb stores in-frame clones only, minus some. The sample lists around 100,000 clones, more than 85% occurring once. In regard to this clone: Its cognate antigen is unknown.

The sequence came from an adult in good health. Material: peripheral blood, obtained on day 0 of AZD1222 vaccination.

The CDR3 reads CASSFSGRGSSYEQYF. The CDR3 DNA is TGTGCCAGCAGCTTTAGCGGGCGGGGTAGCTCCTACGAGCAGTACTTC. The rearrangement links TRBV5-4 to TRBJ2-7; TRBD2 agrees at 7 bases. The CDR3 spans 16 residues. Germline CDR1 SGHNT, CDR2 YYREEE (reference sequence). Germline trimming cut 2 bases from V and 0 bases from J; bases unmatched to any gene: 8.